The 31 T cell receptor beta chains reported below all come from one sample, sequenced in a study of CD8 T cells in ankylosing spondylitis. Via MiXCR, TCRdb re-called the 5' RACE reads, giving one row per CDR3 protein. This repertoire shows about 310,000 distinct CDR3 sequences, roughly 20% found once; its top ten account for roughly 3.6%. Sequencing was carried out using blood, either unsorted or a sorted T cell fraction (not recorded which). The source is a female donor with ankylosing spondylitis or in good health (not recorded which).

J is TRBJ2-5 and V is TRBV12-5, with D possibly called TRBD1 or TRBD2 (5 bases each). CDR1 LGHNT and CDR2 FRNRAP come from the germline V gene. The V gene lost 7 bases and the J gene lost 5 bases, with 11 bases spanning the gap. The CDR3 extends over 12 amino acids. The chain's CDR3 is CASVGTGETQYF. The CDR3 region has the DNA TGTGCTAGTGTAGGGACCGGGGAGACCCAGTACTTC.

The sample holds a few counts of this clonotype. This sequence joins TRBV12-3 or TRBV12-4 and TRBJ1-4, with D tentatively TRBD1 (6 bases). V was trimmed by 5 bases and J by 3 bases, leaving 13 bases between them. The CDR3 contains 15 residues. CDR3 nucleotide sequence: TGTGCCAGCAGTCCCCCGGGACACTCTAATGAAAAACTGTTTTTT. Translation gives CASSPPGHSNEKLFF.

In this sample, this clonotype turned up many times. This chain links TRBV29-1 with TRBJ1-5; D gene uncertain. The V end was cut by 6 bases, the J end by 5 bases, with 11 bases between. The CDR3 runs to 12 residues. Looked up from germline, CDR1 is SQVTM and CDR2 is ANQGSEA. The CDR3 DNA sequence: TGCAGCGTGAAGACGGCCGATCAGCCCCAGCATTTT. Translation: CSVKTADQPQHF.

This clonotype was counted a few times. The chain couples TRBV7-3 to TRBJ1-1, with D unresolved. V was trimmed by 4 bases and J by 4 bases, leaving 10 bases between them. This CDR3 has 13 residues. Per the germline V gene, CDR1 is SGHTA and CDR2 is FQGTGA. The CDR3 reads CASSWLSGTEAFF. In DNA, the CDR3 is TGTGCCAGCAGCTGGTTATCAGGCACTGAAGCTTTCTTT.

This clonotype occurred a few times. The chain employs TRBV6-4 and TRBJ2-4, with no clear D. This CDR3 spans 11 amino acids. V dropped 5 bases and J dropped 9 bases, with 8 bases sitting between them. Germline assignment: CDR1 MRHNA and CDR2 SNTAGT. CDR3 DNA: TGTGCCAGCAGTCCTCGCGGCATTCAGTACTTC. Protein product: CASSPRGIQYF.

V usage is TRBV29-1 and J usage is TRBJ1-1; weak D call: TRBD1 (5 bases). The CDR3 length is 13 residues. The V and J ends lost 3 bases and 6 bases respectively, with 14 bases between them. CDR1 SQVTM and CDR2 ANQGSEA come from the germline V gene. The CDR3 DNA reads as TGCAGCGTTGAGGCCAGCCTGGGGGCTGAAGCTTTCTTT. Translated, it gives CSVEASLGAEAFF.

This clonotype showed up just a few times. The CDR3 sequence is CSARDRTSGVYNEQFF. CDR3 bases: TGCAGTGCTAGAGATCGGACTAGCGGGGTTTACAATGAGCAGTTCTTC. The genes are TRBV20-1 and TRBJ2-1, with 12 positions matching TRBD2. The CDR3 has 16 residues. CDR1 and CDR2 (germline): DFQATT, SNEGSKA (reference sequence). V lost 0 bases, J lost 4 bases, and 4 bases stayed unmatched.

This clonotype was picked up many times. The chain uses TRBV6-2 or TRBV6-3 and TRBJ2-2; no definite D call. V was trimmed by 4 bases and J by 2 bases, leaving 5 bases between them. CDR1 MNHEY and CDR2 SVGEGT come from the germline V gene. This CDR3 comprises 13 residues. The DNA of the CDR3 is TGTGCCAGCAGTTTACGTAACACCGGGGAGCTGTTTTTT. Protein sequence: CASSLRNTGELFF.

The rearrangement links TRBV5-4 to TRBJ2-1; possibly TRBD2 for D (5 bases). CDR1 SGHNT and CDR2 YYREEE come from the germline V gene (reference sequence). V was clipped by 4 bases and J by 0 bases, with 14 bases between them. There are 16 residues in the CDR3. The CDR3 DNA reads TGTGCCAGCAGCGAGGGTTGGGATCCCTCCTACAATGAGCAGTTCTTC. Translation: CASSEGWDPSYNEQFF.

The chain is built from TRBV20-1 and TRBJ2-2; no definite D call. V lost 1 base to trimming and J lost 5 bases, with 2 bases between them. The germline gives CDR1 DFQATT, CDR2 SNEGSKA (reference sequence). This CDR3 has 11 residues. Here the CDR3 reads CSARGTGELFF. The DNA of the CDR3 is TGCAGTGCTAGAGGGACCGGGGAGCTGTTTTTT.

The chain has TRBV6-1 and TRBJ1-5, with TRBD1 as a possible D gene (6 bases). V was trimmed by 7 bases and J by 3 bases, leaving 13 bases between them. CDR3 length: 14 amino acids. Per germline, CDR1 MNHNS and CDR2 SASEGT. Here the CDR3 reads CASIADRYNQPQHF. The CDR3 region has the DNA TGTGCCAGCATCGCGGACAGATACAATCAGCCCCAGCATTTT.

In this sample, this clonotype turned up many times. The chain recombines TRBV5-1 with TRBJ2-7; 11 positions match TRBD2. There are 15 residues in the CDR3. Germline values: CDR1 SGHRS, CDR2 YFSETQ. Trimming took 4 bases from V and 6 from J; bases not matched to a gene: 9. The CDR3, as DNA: TGCGCCAGCAGCCCAGCTAGCGGGAGGCTTGGCGAGCAGTACTTC. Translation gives CASSPASGRLGEQYF.

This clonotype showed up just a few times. The CDR3 is CAISEVGGDWEAFF. The DNA of the CDR3 is TGTGCCATCAGTGAAGTAGGAGGGGATTGGGAAGCTTTCTTT. The chain recombines TRBV10-3 with TRBJ1-1; D might be TRBD1 (5 bases). CDR3 length: 14 amino acids. V was cut by 3 bases and J by 8 bases, with 16 bases left in between. Germline V CDR1 and CDR2: ENHRY, SYGVKD.

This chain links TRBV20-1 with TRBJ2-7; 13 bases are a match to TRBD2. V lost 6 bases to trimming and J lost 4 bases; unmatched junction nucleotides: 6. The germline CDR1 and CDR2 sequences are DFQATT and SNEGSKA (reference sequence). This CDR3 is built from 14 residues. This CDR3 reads CSAPTSGRKYEQYF. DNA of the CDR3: TGCAGTGCCCCGACTAGCGGGAGGAAGTACGAGCAGTACTTC.

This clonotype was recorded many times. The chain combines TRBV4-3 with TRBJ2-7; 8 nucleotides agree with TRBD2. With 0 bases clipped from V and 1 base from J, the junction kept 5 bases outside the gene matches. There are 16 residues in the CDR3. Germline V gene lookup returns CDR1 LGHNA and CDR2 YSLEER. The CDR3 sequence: CASSQEPSGSSYEQYF. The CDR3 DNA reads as TGCGCCAGCAGCCAAGAACCTAGCGGGTCATCCTACGAGCAGTACTTC.

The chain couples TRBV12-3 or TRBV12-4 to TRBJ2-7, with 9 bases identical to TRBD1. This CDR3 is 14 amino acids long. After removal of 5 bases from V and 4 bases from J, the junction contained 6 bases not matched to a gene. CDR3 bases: TGTGCCAGCAGTCAAACAGGGGGCAAATACGAGCAGTACTTC. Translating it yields CASSQTGGKYEQYF.

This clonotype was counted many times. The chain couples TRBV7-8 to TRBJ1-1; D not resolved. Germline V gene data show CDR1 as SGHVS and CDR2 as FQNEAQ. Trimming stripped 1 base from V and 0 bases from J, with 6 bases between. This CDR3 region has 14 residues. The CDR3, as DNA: TGTGCCAGCAGCTTAGGACGGATGAACACTGAAGCTTTCTTT. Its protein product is CASSLGRMNTEAFF.

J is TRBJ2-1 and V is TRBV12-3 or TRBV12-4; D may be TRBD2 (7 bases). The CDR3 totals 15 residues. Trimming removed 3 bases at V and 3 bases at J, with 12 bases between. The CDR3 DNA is TGTGCCAGCAGTTTCAGGGAGGGGGACTACAATGAGCAGTTCTTC. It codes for CASSFREGDYNEQFF.

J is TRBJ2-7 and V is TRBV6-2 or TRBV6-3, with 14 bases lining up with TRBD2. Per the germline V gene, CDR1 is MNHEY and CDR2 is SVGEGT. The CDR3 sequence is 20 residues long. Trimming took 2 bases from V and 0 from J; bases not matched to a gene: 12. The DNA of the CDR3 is TGTGCCAGCAGTTACGCACCCGGGACTAGCGGGAGTCCGAGCTCCTACGAGCAGTACTTC. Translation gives CASSYAPGTSGSPSSYEQYF.

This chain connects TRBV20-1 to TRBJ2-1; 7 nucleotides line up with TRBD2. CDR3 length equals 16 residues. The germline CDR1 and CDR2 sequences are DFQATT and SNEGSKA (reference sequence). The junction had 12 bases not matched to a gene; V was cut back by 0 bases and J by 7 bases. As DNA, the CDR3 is TGCAGTGCTAGAGATGGGAGACTAGCACACGAAAATGAGCAGTTCTTC. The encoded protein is CSARDGRLAHENEQFF.

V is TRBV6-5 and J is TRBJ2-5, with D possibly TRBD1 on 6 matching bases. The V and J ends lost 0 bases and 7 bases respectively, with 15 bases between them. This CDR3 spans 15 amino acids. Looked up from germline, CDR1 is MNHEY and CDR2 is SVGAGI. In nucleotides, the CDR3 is TGTGCCAGCAGTTACTCGGCACAGGGTGGGGGGACCCAGTACTTC. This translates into CASSYSAQGGGTQYF.

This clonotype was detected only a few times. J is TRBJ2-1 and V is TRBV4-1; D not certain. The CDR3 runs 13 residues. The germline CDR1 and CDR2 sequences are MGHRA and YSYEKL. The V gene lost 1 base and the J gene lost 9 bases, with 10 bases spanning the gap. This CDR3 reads CASSQAGGGEQFF. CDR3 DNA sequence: TGCGCCAGCAGCCAAGCGGGTGGCGGTGAGCAGTTCTTC.

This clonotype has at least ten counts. The CDR3 protein is CASSLNRQLLHF. The CDR3 DNA sequence: TGTGCCAGCAGCTTAAATCGACAACTCCTCCACTTT. The chain combines TRBV7-2 with TRBJ1-6; D is unclear. V lost 2 bases and J lost 15, with 11 bases in between. The CDR3 consists of 12 residues. Germline V gives CDR1 SGHTA, CDR2 FQGNSA.

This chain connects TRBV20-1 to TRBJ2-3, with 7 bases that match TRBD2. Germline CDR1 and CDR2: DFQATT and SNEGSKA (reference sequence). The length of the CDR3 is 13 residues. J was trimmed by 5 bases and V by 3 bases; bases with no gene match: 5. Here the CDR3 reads CSASGREIDTQYF. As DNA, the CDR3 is TGCAGTGCTAGCGGGCGGGAGATAGATACGCAGTATTTT.

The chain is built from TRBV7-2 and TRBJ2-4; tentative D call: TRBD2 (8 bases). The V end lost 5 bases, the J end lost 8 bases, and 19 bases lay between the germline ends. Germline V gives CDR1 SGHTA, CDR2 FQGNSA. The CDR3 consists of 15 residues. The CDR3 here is CASSKTSVQGDIQYF. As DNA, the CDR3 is TGTGCCAGCAGCAAGACTAGCGTTCAGGGGGACATTCAGTACTTC.

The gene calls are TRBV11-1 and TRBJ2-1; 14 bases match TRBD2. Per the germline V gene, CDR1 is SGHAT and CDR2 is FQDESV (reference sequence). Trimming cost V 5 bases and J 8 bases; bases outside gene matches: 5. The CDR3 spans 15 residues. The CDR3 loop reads CASSPTSGRAHEQFF. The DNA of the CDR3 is TGTGCCAGCAGCCCGACTAGCGGGAGGGCCCATGAGCAGTTCTTC.

The CDR3 sequence is CASSLGAGGPESYEQYF. The CDR3 DNA reads as TGTGCCAGCAGCTTAGGAGCGGGAGGGCCTGAAAGCTACGAGCAGTACTTC. V and J are TRBV7-6 and TRBJ2-7; 10 bases line up with TRBD2. CDR3 length: 17 residues. Per the germline V gene, CDR1 is SGHVS and CDR2 is FNYEAQ. Trimming at V came to 1 base and at J to 3 bases, leaving 9 bases not matched to a gene. Full variable domain (missing parts from reference TRBV7-6 and TRBJ2-7): GAGVSQSPRYKVTKRGQDVALRCDPISGHVSLYWYRQALGQGPEFLTYFNYEAQQDKSGLPNDRFSAERPEGSISTLTIQRTEQRDSAMYRCASSLGAGGPESYEQYFGPGTRLTVT.

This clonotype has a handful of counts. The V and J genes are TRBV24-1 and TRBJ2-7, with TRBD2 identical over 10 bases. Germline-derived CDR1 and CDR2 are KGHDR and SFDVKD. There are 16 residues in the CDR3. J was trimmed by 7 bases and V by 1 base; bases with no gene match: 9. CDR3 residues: CATSDFPTSGNAEQYF. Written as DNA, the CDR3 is TGTGCCACCAGTGATTTCCCCACTAGCGGGAATGCGGAGCAGTACTTC.

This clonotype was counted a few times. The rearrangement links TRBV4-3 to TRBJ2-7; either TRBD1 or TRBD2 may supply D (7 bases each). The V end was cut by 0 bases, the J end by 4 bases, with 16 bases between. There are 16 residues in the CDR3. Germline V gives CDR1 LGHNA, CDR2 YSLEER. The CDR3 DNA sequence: TGCGCCAGCAGCCAAGATTCCCAGGGGGGGATATACGAGCAGTACTTC. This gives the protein CASSQDSQGGIYEQYF.

CDR3 DNA: TGTGCCTGGAGTCTGGCCCTTCTAGGACACCGTGGCTACACCTTC. Translating gives CAWSLALLGHRGYTF. The gene calls are TRBV30 and TRBJ1-2, with D perhaps TRBD1 (5 bases). V was clipped by 2 bases and J by 7 bases, with 20 bases between them. The CDR3 contains 15 residues. CDR1 is GTSNPN and CDR2 is SVGIG in the germline V gene (reference sequence).

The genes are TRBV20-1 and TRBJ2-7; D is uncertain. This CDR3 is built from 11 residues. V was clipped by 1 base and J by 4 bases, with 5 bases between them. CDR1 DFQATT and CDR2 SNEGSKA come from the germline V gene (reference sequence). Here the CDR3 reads CSARARYEQYF. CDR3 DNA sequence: TGCAGTGCTAGAGCCCGTTACGAGCAGTACTTC.